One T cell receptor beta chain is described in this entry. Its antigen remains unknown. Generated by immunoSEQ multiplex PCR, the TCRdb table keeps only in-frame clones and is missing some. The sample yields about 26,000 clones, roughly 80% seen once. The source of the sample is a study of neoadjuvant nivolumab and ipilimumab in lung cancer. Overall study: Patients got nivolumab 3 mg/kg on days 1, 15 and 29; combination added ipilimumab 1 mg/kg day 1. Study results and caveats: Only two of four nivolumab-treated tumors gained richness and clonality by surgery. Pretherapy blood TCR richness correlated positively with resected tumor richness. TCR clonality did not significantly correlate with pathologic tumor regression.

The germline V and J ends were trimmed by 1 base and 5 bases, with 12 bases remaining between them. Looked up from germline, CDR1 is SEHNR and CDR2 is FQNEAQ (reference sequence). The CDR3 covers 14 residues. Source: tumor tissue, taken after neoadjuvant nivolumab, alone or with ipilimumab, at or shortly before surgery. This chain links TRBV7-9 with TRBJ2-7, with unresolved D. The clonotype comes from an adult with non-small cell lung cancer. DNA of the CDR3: TGTGCCAGCAGCTTAGGGACCGGTAGCAACGAGCAGTACTTC. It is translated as CASSLGTGSNEQYF.